Reported below is one T cell receptor beta chain. Antigen specificity is unknown. This CDR3 has 14 residues. CDR1 is MDHEN, CDR2 SYDVKM, per germline. V lost 4 bases and J 3 bases, leaving 13 bases between the germline ends. The data were obtained in a study of cytomegalovirus exposure and HLA in healthy donors. Findings and limits, study-wide: Most TCR sequences were seen very rarely across donors, but some public TCRs occurred in many. Analysis performed later showed TCR beta chains linked to HLA being more clonally expanded than equally common others.

The PCR ran on 60 Vbeta and 13 Jbeta primers. Only in-frame clones appear in the TCRdb table, and some are missing; sequencing was by immunoSEQ multiplex PCR. The top ten hold 6.8% of the sample, which has about 59,000 clones, about 69% seen once. The rearrangement links TRBV28 to TRBJ2-7; TRBD1 might be the D (6 bases). The specimen was PBMCs. This clonotype was obtained from a man aged 25 to 45 in good health and CMV-seropositive. This chain's CDR3 is CASSSPGTHYEQYF. The CDR3 nucleotides are TGTGCCAGCAGTTCCCCCGGGACACACTACGAGCAGTACTTC.